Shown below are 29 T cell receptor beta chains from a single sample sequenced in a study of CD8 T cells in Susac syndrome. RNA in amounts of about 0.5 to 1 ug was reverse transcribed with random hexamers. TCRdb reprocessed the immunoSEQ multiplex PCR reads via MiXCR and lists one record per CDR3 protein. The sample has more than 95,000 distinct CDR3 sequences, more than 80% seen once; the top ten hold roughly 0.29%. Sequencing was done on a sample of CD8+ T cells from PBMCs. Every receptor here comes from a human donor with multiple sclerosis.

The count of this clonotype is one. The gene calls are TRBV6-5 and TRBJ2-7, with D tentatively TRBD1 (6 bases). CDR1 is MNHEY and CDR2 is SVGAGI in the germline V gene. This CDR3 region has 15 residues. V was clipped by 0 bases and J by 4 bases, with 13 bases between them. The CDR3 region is CASSYSVDQGYEQYF. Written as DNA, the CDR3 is TGTGCCAGCAGTTACTCGGTCGACCAGGGGTACGAGCAGTACTTC.

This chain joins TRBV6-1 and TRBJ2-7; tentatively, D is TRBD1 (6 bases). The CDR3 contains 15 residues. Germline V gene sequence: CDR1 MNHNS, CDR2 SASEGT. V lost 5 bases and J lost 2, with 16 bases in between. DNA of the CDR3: TGTGCCAGCAGTCCTGTTCAGGGGTCCCCCTACGAGCAGTACTTC. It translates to CASSPVQGSPYEQYF.

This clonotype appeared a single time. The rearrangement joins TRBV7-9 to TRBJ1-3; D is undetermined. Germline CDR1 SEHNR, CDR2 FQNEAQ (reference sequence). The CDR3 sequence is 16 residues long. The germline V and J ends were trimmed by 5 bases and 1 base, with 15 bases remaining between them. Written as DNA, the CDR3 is TGTGCCAGCAGCCCCCGGGTGAAGGTGTCTGGAAACACCATATATTTT. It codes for CASSPRVKVSGNTIYF.

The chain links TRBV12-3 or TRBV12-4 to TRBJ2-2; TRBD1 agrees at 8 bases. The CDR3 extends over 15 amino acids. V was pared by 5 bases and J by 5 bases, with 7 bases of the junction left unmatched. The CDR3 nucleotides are TGTGCCAGCAGTACCCGGGACAGGTTAACCGGGGAGCTGTTTTTT. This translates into CASSTRDRLTGELFF.

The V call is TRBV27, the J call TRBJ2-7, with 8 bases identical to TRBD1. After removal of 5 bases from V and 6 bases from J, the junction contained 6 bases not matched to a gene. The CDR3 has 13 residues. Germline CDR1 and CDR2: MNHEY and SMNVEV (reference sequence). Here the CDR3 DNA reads TGTGCCAGCAGTGTCGGGACAGGAGGCGAGCAGTACGTC. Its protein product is CASSVGTGGEQYV.

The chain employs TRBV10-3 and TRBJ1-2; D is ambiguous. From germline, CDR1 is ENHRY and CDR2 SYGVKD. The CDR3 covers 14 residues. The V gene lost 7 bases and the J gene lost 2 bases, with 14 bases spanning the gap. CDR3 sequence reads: CAITRTPGNYGYTF. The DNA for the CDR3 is TGTGCCATCACCAGGACCCCTGGGAACTATGGCTACACCTTC.

Here the CDR3 reads CASGVAGTGFEAFF. The DNA of the CDR3 is TGTGCTAGTGGAGTCGCCGGGACAGGCTTTGAAGCTTTCTTT. The genes are TRBV12-5 and TRBJ1-1, with 8 bases identical to TRBD1. CDR3 length equals 14 residues. J was trimmed by 7 bases and V by 6 bases; bases with no gene match: 10. Germline lookup yields CDR1 LGHNT and CDR2 FRNRAP.

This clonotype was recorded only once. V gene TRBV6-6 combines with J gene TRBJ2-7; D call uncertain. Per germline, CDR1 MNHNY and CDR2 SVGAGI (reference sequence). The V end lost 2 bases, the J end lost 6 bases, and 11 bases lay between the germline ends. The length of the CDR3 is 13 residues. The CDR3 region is CASSYTTAPEQYF. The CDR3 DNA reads TGTGCCAGCAGTTACACTACAGCCCCCGAGCAGTACTTC.

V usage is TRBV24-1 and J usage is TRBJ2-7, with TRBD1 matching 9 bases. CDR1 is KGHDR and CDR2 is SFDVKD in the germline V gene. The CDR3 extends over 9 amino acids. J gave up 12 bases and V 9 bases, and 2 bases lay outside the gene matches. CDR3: CATGQGTYV. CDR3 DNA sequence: TGTGCCACCGGACAGGGGACGTACGTC.

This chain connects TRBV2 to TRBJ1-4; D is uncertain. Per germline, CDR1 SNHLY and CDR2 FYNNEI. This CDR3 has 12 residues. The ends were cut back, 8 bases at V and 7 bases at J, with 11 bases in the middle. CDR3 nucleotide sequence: TGTGCCAGCGACCCGTTCCGTGAAAAACTGTTTTTT. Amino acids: CASDPFREKLFF.

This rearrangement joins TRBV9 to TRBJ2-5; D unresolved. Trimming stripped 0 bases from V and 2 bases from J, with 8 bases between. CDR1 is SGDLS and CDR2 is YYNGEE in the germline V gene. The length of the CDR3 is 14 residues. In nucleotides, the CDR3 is TGTGCCAGCAGCGTAGGATCCCAGCAAGAGACCCAGTACTTC. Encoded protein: CASSVGSQQETQYF.

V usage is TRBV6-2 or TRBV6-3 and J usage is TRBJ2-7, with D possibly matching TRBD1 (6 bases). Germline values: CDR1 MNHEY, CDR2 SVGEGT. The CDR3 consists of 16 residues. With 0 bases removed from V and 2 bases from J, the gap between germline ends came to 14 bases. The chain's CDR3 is CASSYSRSTGTYEQYF. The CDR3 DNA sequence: TGTGCCAGCAGTTACTCGAGATCAACAGGGACCTACGAGCAGTACTTC.

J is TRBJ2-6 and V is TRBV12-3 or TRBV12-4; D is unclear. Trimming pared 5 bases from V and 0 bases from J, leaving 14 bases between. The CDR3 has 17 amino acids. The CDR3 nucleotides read TGTGCCAGCAGTGATCTGGCCTTGACCTCTGGGGCCAACGTCCTGACTTTC. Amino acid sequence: CASSDLALTSGANVLTF.

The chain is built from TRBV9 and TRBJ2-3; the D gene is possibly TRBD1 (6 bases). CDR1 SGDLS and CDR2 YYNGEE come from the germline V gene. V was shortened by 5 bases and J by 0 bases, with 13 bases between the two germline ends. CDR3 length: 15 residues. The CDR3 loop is CASSQQGLSTDTQYF. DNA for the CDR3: TGTGCCAGCAGTCAACAGGGTCTAAGCACAGATACGCAGTATTTT.

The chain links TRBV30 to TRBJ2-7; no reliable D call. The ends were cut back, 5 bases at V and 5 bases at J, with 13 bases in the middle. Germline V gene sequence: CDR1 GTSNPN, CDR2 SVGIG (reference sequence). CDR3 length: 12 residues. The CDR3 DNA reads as TGTGCCTGGGCCGGACCGGACCACGAGCAGTACTTC. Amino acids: CAWAGPDHEQYF.

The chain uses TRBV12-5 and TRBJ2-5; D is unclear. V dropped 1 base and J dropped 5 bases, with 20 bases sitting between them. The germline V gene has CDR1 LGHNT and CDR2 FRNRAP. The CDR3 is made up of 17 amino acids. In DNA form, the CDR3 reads TGTGCTAGTGGTTTGGCCCCTAGAAGGTCCCAAGAGGAGACCCAGTACTTC. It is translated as CASGLAPRRSQEETQYF.

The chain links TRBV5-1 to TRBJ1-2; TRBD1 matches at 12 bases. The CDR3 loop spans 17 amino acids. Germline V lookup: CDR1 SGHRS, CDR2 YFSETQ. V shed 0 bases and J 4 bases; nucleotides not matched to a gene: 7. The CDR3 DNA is TGCGCCAGCAGCTTGGATACCGGGACAGGGGGCTTCTATGGCTACACCTTC. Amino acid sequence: CASSLDTGTGGFYGYTF.

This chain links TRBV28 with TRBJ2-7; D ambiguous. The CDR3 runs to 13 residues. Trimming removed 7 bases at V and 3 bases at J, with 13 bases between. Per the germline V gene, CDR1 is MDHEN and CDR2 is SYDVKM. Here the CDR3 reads CASTSLRIYEQYF. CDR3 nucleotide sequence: TGTGCCAGCACCAGTTTGCGAATCTACGAGCAGTACTTC.

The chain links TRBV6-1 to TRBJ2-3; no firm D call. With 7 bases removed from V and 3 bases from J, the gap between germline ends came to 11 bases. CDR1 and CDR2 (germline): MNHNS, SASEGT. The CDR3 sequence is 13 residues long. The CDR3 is CASTPWATDTQYF. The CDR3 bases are TGTGCCAGCACCCCGTGGGCAACAGATACGCAGTATTTT.

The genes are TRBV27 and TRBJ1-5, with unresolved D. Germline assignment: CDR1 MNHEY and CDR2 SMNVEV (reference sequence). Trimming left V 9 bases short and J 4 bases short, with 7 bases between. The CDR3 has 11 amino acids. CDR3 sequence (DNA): TGTGCCAGTGGCTGGAATCAGCCCCAGCATTTT. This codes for CASGWNQPQHF.

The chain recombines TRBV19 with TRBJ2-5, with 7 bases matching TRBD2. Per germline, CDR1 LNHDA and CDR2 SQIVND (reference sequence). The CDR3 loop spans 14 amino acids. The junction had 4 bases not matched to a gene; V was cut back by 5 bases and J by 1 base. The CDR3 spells CASSPGTTQETQYF. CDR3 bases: TGTGCCAGTAGTCCCGGGACTACCCAAGAGACCCAGTACTTC.

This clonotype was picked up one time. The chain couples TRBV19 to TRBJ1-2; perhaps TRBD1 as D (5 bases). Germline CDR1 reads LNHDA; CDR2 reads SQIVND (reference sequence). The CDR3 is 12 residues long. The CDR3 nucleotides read TGTGGGACCAGGGCCCCTAACTATGGCTACACCTTC. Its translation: CGTRAPNYGYTF.

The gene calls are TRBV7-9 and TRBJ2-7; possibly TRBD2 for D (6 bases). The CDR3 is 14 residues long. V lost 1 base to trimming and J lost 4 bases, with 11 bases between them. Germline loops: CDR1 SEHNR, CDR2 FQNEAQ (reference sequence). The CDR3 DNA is TGTGCCAGCAGCTTAGACGGGGGAGTGTACGAGCAGTACTTC. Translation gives CASSLDGGVYEQYF.

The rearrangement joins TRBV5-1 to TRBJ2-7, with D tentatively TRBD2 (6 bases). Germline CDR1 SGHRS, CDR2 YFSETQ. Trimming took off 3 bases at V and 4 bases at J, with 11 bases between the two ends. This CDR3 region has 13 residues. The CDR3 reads CASSYGGEYEQYF. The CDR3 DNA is TGCGCCAGCAGCTACGGGGGTGAGTACGAGCAGTACTTC.

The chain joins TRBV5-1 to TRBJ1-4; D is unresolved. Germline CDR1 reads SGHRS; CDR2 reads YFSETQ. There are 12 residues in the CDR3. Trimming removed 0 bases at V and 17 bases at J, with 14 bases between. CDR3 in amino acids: CASSLVEELDFF. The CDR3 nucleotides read TGCGCCAGCAGCTTGGTGGAGGAGTTAGATTTTTTT.

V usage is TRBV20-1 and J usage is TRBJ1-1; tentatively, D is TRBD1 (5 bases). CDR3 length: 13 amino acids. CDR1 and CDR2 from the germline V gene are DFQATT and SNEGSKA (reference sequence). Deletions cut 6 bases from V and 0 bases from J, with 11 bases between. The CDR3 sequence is CSARDLLNTEAFF. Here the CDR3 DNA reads TGCAGTGCCAGGGACCTCCTGAACACTGAAGCTTTCTTT.

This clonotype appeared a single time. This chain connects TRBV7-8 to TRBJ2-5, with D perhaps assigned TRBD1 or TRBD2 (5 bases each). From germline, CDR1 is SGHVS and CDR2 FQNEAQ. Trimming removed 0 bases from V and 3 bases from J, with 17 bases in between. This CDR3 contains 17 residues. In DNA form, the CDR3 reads TGTGCCAGCAGCTTAGCCCCGAGGGGCAGCAGCGAAGAGACCCAGTACTTC. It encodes CASSLAPRGSSEETQYF.

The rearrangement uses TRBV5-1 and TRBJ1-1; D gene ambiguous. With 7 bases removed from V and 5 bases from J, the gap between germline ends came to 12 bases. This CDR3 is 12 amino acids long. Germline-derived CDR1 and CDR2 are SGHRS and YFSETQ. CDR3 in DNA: TGCGCCAGCGGAGCAGTAAGGACTGAAGCTTTCTTT. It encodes CASGAVRTEAFF.

This CDR3 reads CASGLGPPQYF. DNA for the CDR3: TGTGCTAGTGGTTTGGGACCCCCGCAGTACTTC. The gene calls are TRBV12-5 and TRBJ2-7; D call uncertain. Germline V gene data show CDR1 as LGHNT and CDR2 as FRNRAP. The V gene lost 1 base and the J gene lost 9 bases, with 7 bases spanning the gap. The CDR3 is 11 residues long.